The 6 T cell receptor beta chains presented below share a single source sample, sequenced in a study of STAT5B mutations in CD4+ large granular lymphocyte leukemia. Clones were sequenced by immunoSEQ multiplex PCR, and TCRdb holds only the in-frame ones, with some missing. The sample lists 23,000 or so clones; 79% were seen once. Sequenced: CD4+ T cells from blood buffy coats. Receptor source: a human donor in good health.

This clone was seen only once. This chain connects TRBV5-8 to TRBJ2-2; D may be TRBD2 (5 bases). The CDR3 loop spans 18 amino acids. CDR1 SGHTS and CDR2 YDEGEE come from the germline V gene. With 2 bases removed from V and 6 bases from J, the gap between germline ends came to 23 bases. Here the CDR3 reads CASSFIVLSGEPPGELFF. DNA for the CDR3: TGTGCCAGCAGCTTTATTGTCCTGAGCGGAGAACCCCCCGGGGAGCTGTTTTTT.

V and J are TRBV9 and TRBJ1-3; perhaps TRBD1 as D (6 bases). CDR1 and CDR2 (germline): SGDLS, YYNGEE. V was clipped by 0 bases and J by 0 bases, with 13 bases between them. This CDR3 comprises 17 residues. The CDR3: CASSVGLTGTSGNTIYF. In nucleotides, the CDR3 is TGTGCCAGCAGCGTAGGCTTGACAGGTACCTCTGGAAACACCATATATTTT.

The chain combines TRBV6-1 with TRBJ2-3; TRBD2 is a possible D gene (5 bases). Germline-derived CDR1 and CDR2 are MNHNS and SASEGT. The ends were cut back, 2 bases at V and 4 bases at J, with 19 bases in the middle. CDR3 size: 17 residues. CDR3 amino acids: CASSEFGSGLVADTQYF. The DNA for the CDR3 is TGTGCCAGCAGTGAATTTGGATCGGGGTTAGTGGCAGATACGCAGTATTTT.

CDR3 nucleotide sequence: TGTGCCAGCAGCCCCGGGACAGCTAGCACAGATACGCAGTATTTT. It specifies CASSPGTASTDTQYF. The chain links TRBV11-2 to TRBJ2-3; TRBD1 aligns across 7 bases. The CDR3 runs to 15 residues. V lost 5 bases to trimming and J lost 0 bases; unmatched junction nucleotides: 5. In germline, CDR1 is SGHAT, CDR2 FQNNGV.

This chain links TRBV11-1 with TRBJ2-6; D may be TRBD1 (6 bases). The CDR3 has 18 amino acids. V was pared by 5 bases and J by 0 bases, with 17 bases between. Germline V gives CDR1 SGHAT, CDR2 FQDESV (reference sequence). CDR3 protein: CASSPLRGPSSGANVLTF. The DNA of the CDR3 is TGTGCCAGCAGCCCCCTCAGGGGACCCAGCTCTGGGGCCAACGTCCTGACTTTC. The complete variable domain, with remaining parts taken from reference TRBV11-1 and TRBJ2-6, reads EAEVAQSPRYKITEKSQAVAFWCDPISGHATLYWYRQILGQGPELLVQFQDESVVDDSQLPKDRFSAERLKGVDSTLKIQPAELGDSAMYLCASSPLRGPSSGANVLTFGAGSRLTVL.

The chain combines TRBV5-1 with TRBJ2-7; D remains ambiguous. Germline V gene data show CDR1 as SGHRS and CDR2 as YFSETQ. V lost 1 base and J lost 2, with 10 bases in between. The CDR3 sequence is 14 residues long. The CDR3 DNA is TGCGCCAGCAGCTTGTCGACAACCACCTACGAGCAGTACTTC. This gives the protein CASSLSTTTYEQYF. Based on the CDR3 plus reference TRBV5-1 and TRBJ2-7, the full variable domain is KAGVTQTPRYLIKTRGQQVTLSCSPISGHRSVSWYQQTPGQGLQFLFEYFSETQRNKGNFPGRFSGRQFSNSRSEMNVSTLELGDSALYLCASSLSTTTYEQYFGPGTRLTVT.